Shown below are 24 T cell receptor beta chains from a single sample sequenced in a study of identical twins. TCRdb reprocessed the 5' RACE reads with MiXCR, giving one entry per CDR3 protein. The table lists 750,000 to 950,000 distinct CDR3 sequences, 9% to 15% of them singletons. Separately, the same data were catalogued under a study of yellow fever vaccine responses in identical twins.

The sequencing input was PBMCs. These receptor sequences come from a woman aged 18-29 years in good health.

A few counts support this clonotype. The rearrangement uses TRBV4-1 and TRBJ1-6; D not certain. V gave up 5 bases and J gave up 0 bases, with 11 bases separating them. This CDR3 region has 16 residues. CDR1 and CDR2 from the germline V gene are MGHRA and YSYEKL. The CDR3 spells CASSADPSSYNSPLHF. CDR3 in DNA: TGCGCCAGCAGCGCGGACCCCAGCTCCTATAATTCACCCCTCCACTTT.

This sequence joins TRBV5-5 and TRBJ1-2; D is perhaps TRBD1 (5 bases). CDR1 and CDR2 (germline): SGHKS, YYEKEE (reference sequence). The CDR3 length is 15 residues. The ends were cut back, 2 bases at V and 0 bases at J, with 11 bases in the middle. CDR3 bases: TGTGCCAGCAGCTTTTGGTCAGGGACTAACTATGGCTACACCTTC. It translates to CASSFWSGTNYGYTF.

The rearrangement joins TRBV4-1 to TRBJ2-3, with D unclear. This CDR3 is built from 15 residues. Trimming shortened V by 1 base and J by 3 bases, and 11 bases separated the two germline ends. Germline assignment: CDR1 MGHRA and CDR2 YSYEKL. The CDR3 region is CASSQGQGNTDTQYF. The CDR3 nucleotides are TGCGCCAGCAGCCAAGGACAAGGTAATACAGATACGCAGTATTTT.

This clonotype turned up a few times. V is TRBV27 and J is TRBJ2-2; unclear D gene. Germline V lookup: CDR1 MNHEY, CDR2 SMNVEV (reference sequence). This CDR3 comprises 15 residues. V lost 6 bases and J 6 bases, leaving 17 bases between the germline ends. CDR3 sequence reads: CASRDGHLTPGELFF. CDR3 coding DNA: TGTGCCAGCAGGGACGGTCACCTAACCCCCGGGGAGCTGTTTTTT.

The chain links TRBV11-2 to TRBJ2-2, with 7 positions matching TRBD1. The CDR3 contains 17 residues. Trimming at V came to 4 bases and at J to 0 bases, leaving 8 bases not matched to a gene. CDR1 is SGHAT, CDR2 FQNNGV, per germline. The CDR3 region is CASSSGGYAANTGELFF. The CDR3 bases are TGTGCCAGCAGCTCAGGGGGTTACGCCGCGAACACCGGGGAGCTGTTTTTT.

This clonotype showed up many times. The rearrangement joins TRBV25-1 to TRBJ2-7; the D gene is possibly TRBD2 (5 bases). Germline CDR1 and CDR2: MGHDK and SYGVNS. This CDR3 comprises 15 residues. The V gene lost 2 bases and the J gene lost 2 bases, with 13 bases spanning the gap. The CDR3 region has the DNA TGTGCCAGCAGTGAACCGGGGAGCGTCGCCTACGAGCAGTACTTC. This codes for CASSEPGSVAYEQYF.

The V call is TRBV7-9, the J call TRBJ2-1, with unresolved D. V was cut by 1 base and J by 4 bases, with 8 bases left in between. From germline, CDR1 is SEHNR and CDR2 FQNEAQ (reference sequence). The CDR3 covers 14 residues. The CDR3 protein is CASSLETQYNEQFF. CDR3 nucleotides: TGTGCCAGCAGCTTAGAGACGCAATACAATGAGCAGTTCTTC.

The CDR3 DNA reads as TGTGCCAGCAGCTTGGACTTCGGCACAGATACGCAGTATTTT. This codes for CASSLDFGTDTQYF. The V and J genes are TRBV7-2 and TRBJ2-3; a possible D gene is TRBD2 (5 bases). Germline values: CDR1 SGHTA, CDR2 FQGNSA. The CDR3 consists of 14 residues. V dropped 3 bases and J dropped 1 base, with 8 bases sitting between them.

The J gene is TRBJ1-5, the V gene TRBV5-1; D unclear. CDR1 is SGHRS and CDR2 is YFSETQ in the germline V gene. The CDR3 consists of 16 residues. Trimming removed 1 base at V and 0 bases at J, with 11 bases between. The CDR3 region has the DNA TGCGCCAGCAGCTTGTCGGGGATCGATAGCAATCAGCCCCAGCATTTT. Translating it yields CASSLSGIDSNQPQHF.

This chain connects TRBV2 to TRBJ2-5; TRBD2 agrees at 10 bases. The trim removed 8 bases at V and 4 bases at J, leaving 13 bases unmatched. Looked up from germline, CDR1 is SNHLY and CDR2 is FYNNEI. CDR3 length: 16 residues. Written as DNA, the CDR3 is TGTGCCAGCCGTTGGTCTAGCGGGAGTGGGGGAGAGACCCAGTACTTC. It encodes CASRWSSGSGGETQYF. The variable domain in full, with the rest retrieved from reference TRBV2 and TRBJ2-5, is EPEVTQTPSHQVTQMGQEVILRCVPISNHLYFYWYRQILGQKVEFLVSFYNNEISEKSEIFDDQFSVERPDGSNFTLKIRSTKLEDSAMYFCASRWSSGSGGETQYFGPGTRLLVL.

The CDR3, as DNA: TGCGCCAGCAGCCAAGGGGGCGCTGGGGGAATCGGCACTGAAGCTTTCTTT. It specifies CASSQGGAGGIGTEAFF. The rearrangement joins TRBV4-1 to TRBJ1-1; the D gene is possibly TRBD1 (5 bases). V was pared by 1 base and J by 4 bases, with 19 bases between. CDR1 MGHRA and CDR2 YSYEKL come from the germline V gene. This CDR3 region has 17 residues.

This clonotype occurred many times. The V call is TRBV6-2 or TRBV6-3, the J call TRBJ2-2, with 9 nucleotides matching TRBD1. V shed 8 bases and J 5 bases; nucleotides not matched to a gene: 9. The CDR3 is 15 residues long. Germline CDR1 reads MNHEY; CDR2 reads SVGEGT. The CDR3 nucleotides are TGTGCCAGCCTACAGGGGGCACTGGAGACCGGGGAGCTGTTTTTT. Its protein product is CASLQGALETGELFF.

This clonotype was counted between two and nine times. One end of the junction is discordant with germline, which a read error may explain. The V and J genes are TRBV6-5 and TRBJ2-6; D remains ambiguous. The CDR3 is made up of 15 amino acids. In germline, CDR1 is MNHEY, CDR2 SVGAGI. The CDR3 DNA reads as TGTGCCAGCAGCTACTCCGAGTCTGGGGCCAACGTCCTGACTTTC. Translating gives CASSYSESGANVLTF.

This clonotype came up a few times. CDR3: CASRNTGMGTEAFF. CDR3 in DNA: TGTGCCAGCAGAAATACAGGGATGGGCACTGAAGCTTTCTTT. The genes are TRBV6-1 and TRBJ1-1; tentative D call: TRBD1 (6 bases). V lost 6 bases and J 4 bases, leaving 15 bases between the germline ends. Germline-derived CDR1 and CDR2 are MNHNS and SASEGT. CDR3 size: 14 residues.

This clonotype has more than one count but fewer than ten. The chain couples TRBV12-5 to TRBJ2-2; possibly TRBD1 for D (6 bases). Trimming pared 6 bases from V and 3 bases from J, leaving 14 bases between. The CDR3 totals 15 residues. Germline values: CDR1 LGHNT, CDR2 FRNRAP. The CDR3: CASGRGQTDTGELFF. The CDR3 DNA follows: TGTGCTAGTGGACGAGGACAGACCGACACCGGGGAGCTGTTTTTT.

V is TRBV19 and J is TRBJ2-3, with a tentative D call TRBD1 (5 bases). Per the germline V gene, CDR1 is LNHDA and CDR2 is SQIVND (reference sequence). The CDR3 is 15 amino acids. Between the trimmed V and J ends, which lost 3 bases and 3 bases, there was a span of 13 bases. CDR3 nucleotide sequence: TGTGCCAGTAGTATCGCAGGGTATGGTACAGATACGCAGTATTTT. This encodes CASSIAGYGTDTQYF.

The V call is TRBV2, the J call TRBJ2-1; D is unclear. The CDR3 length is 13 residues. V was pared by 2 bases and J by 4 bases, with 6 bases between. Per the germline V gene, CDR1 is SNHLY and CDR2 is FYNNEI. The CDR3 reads CASSELGYNEQFF. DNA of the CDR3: TGTGCCAGCAGTGAACTGGGTTACAATGAGCAGTTCTTC.

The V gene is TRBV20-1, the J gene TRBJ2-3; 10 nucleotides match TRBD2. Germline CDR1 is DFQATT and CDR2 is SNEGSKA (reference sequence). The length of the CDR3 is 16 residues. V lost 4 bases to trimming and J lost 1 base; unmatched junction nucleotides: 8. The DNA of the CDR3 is TGCAGTGCTACCCGCCTAGCGGGAGTCGGCACAGATACGCAGTATTTT. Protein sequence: CSATRLAGVGTDTQYF.

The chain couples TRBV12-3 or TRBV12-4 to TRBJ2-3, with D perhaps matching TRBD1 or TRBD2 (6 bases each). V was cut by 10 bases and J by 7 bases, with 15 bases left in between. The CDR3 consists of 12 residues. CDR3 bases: TGTGCCACGGGAGATACAGGGAATACGCAGTATTTT. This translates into CATGDTGNTQYF.

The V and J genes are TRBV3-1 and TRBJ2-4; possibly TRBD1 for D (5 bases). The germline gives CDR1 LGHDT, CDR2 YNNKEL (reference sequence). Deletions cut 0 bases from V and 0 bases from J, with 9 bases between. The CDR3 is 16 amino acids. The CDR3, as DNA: TGTGCCAGCAGCCAAGAAGGGGTTCTAGCCAAAAACATTCAGTACTTC. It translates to CASSQEGVLAKNIQYF.

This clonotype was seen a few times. CDR3: CASSQGGSALHF. CDR3 bases: TGCGCCAGCAGCCAAGGCGGATCGGCCCTCCACTTT. The chain has TRBV4-1 and TRBJ1-6; D unclear. V was pared by 1 base and J by 14 bases, with 9 bases between. Per the germline V gene, CDR1 is MGHRA and CDR2 is YSYEKL. This CDR3 is 12 amino acids long.

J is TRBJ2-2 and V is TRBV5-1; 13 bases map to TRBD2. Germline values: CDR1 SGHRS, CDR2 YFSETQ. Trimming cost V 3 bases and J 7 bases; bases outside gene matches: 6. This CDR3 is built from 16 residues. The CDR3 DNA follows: TGCGCCAGCAGCTCCCCGGGGACTAGCGGGATCGGGGAGCTGTTTTTT. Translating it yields CASSSPGTSGIGELFF.

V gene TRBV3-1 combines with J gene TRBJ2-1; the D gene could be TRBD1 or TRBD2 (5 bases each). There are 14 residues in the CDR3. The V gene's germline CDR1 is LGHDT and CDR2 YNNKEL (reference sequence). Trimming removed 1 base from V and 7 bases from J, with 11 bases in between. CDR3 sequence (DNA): TGTGCCAGCAGCCAAGTGGGGACCTTTAATGAGCAGTTCTTC. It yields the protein CASSQVGTFNEQFF.

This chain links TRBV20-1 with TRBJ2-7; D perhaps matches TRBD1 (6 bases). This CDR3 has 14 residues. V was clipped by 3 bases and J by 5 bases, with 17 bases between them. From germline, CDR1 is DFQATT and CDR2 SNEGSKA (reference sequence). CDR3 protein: CSARDSRQADEQYF. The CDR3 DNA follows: TGCAGTGCTAGGGACAGTAGACAGGCCGACGAGCAGTACTTC.